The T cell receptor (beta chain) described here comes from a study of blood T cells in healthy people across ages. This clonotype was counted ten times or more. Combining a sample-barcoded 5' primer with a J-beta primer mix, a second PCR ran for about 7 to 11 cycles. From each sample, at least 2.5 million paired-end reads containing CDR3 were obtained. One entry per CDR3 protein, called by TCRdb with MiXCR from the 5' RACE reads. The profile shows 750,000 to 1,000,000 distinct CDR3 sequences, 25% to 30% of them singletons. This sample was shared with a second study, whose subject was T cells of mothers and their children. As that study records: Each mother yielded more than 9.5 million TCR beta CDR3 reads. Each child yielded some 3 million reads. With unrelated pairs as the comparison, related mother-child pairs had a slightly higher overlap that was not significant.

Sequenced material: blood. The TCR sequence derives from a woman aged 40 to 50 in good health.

CDR3 in amino acids: CAIRTGQGSGANVLTF. The CDR3 DNA reads TGTGCCATCAGGACAGGACAGGGCTCCGGGGCCAACGTCCTGACTTTC. This chain joins TRBV10-3 and TRBJ2-6; TRBD1 matches at 8 bases. Germline CDR1 and CDR2: ENHRY and SYGVKD. CDR3 length equals 16 residues. V dropped 6 bases and J dropped 4; count of bases not matched to a gene: 8.